These 3 T cell receptor beta chains were sequenced from one sample in a study of T cells in localized non-small cell lung cancer. Sequenced by immunoSEQ multiplex PCR; TCRdb stores in-frame clones only, minus some. The sample consists of about 3,500 clones, more than 20% of them appearing once. The sample was lung tumor tissue, taken before any cancer treatment. The receptor source for this set is a woman aged 35 to 75 with stage I lung adenocarcinoma.

Within the sample, this clone is large. The CDR3 spells CASNLLGQGNSPLHF. The CDR3 region has the DNA TGTGCCAGTAACCTCCTGGGACAGGGAAATTCACCCCTCCACTTT. The chain employs TRBV19 and TRBJ1-6; the match to TRBD1 covers 9 bases. V shed 7 bases and J 7 bases; nucleotides not matched to a gene: 8. This CDR3 is built from 15 residues. Germline-derived CDR1 and CDR2 are LNHDA and SQIVND (reference sequence).

This chain joins TRBV9 and TRBJ1-2; 9 bases match TRBD1. Germline V CDR1 and CDR2: SGDLS, YYNGEE. This CDR3 contains 14 residues. The V and J ends lost 5 bases and 2 bases, in that order; junction bases with no gene match: 4. CDR3 sequence reads: CASSEGTGNYGYTF. CDR3 sequence (DNA): TGTGCCAGCAGTGAGGGGACAGGGAACTATGGCTACACCTTC.

The V call is TRBV14, the J call TRBJ2-5, with 14 bases fitting TRBD2. This CDR3 comprises 17 residues. Germline V gene data show CDR1 as SGHDN and CDR2 as FVKESK. V shed 3 bases, J shed 4 bases, and the junction held 7 bases outside the gene matches. As DNA, the CDR3 is TGTGCCAGCAGCCAGTGGGGACTAGCGGGGGTCCGAGAGACCCAGTACTTC. This codes for CASSQWGLAGVRETQYF.